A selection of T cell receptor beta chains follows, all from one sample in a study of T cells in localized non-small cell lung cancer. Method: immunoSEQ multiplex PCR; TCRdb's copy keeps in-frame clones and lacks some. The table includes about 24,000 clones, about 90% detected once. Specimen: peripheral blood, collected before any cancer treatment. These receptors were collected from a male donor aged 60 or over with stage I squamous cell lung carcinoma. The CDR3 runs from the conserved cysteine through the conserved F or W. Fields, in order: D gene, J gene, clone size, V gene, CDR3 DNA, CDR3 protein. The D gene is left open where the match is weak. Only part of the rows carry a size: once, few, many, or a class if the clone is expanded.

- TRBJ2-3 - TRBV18 TGTGCCAGCTCACCAACACCTTCTCCCCTAAGAGGAACAGATACGCAGTATTTT CASSPTPSPLRGTDTQYF
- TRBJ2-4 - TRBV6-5 TGTGCCAGCAGTCCTTCTGGTCACAGGGATGACATTCAGTACTTC CASSPSGHRDDIQYF
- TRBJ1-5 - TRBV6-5 TGTGCCAGCAGGGGGTCTGAGGGTCAGCCCCAGCATTTT CASRGSEGQPQHF
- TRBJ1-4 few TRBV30 TGTGCCTGGAAAGGGACGGCAGGAGAAAAACTGTTTTTT CAWKGTAGEKLFF
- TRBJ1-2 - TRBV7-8 TGTGCCAGCAGCCCGGACAGTAACTATGGCTACACCTTC CASSPDSNYGYTF
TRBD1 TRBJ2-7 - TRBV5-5 TGTGCCAGCAGCTTGGGAGGGGGCCTCGTCTCCTACGAGCAGTACTTC CASSLGGGLVSYEQYF
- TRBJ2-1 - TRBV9 TGTGCCAGCAGCCTGGGAAGCGGACCATACAATGAGCAGTTCTTC CASSLGSGPYNEQFF
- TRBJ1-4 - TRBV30 TGTGCCTGTAGGGACCGGGGCATTGAAAAACTGTTTTTT CACRDRGIEKLFF
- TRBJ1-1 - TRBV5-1 TGCGCCAGCAGCCTGGCCCGACAGACCCCAACTGAAGCTTTCTTT CASSLARQTPTEAFF
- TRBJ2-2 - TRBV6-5 TGTGCCAGCAGTCCCACCAGCCCGGGGGCCGGGGAGCTGTTTTTT CASSPTSPGAGELFF
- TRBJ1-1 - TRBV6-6 TGTGCCAGCAGTTACCCAGAGACGGTGAACACTGAAGCTTTCTTT CASSYPETVNTEAFF
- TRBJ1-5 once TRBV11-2 TGTGCCAGCAGCTTAGTCCCCAGGGAGCCCCAGCATTTT CASSLVPREPQHF
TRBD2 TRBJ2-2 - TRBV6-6 TGTGCCAGCAGTTACAGGGCTAGCGGGCACACCGGGGAGCTGTTTTTT CASSYRASGHTGELFF
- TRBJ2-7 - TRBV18 TGTGCCAGCTCACCAGTGGAAGGGGCCTCCTACGAGCAGTACTTC CASSPVEGASYEQYF
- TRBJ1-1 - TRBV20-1 TGCAGTGCTAGAGCAGGACCCGAAGCTTTCTTT CSARAGPEAFF
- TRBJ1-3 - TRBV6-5 TGTGCCAGCAGTTCGTACACAGGGTCTGGAAACACCATATATTTT CASSSYTGSGNTIYF
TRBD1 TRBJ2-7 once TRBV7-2 TGTGCCAGCAGCCCGTCCGGGACAGGGAGTTACGAGCAGTACTTC CASSPSGTGSYEQYF
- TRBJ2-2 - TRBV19 TGTGCCAGTAGTATACAGCAGAACACCGGGGAGCTGTTTTTT CASSIQQNTGELFF
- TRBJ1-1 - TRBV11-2 TGTGCCAGCAGCTTAGAACCAGGGAACACTGAAGCTTTCTTT CASSLEPGNTEAFF
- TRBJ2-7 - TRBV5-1 TGCGCCAGCAGCTTGAATAGGGGGACCTCCTACGAGCAGTACTTC CASSLNRGTSYEQYF
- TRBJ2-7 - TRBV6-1 TGTGCCAGCAGTGAAGCCGGTCCGGGGGCCGAGCAGTACTTC CASSEAGPGAEQYF
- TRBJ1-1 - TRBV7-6 TGTGCCAGCAGCTTAACGCCCCTGGGAATCACATTCACTGAAGCTTTCTTT CASSLTPLGITFTEAFF
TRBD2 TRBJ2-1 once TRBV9 TGTGCCAGCAGCGTAGGTGGGGGGGACAATGAGCAGTTCTTC CASSVGGGDNEQFF
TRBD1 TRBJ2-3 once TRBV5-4 TGTGCCAGCGCGGGGGACAGGGGCAATACGCAGTATTTT CASAGDRGNTQYF
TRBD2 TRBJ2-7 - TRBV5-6 TGTGCCAGCAGCTTGAATCAGCGGGAGTTGACCTACGAGCAGTACTTC CASSLNQRELTYEQYF
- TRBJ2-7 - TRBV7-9 TGTGCCAGCAGCTTAGGAGTGGCGGCCCTTAGCTCCTACGAGCAGTACTTC CASSLGVAALSSYEQYF
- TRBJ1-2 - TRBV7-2 TGTGCCAGCAGCCCCCGGGGGCGAGCTAACTATGGCTACACCTTC CASSPRGRANYGYTF
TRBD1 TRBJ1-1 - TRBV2 TGTGCCAGCAGTCCTCGGACAGGAGTAAATACTGAAGCTTTCTTT CASSPRTGVNTEAFF
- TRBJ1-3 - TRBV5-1 TGCGCCAGCAGCTTGGCGGGATCGGGCGGAAACACCATATATTTT CASSLAGSGGNTIYF
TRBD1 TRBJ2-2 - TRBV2 TGTGCCAGCAAACCACAGGGGCTACAGGACGGGGAGCTGTTTTTT CASKPQGLQDGELFF